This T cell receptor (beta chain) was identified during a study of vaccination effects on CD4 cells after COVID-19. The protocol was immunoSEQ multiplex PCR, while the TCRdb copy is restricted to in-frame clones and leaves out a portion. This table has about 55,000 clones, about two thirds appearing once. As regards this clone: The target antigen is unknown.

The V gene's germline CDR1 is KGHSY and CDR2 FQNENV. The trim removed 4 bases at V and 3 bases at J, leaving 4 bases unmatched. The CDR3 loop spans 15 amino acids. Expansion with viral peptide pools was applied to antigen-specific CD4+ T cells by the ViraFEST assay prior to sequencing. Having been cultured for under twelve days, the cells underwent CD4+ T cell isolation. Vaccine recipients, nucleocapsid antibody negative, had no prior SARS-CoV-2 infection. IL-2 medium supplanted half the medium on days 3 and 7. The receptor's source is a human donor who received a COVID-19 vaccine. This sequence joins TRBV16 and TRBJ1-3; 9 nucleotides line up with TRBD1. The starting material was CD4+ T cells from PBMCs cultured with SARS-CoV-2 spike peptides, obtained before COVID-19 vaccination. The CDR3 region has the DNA TGTGCCAGCAGCCCTACAGGGGGCTTTGGAAACACCATATATTTT. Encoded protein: CASSPTGGFGNTIYF.